A single sample is the source of the 20 T cell receptor beta chains below, sequenced in a study of beta chain features in type 1 diabetes. cDNA synthesis used the whole RNA isolate, giving expressed TCRB sequences. Sequencing used immunoSEQ multiplex PCR; TCRdb keeps in-frame clones, though not all of them. The profile shows a few hundred thousand clones, around 15% of them singletons. The sample taken for sequencing was central memory CD4+ T cells from blood. These receptor sequences come from a young man in good health.

This clone has more than one count but fewer than ten. The chain has TRBV7-9 and TRBJ1-5; 7 bases align to TRBD1. V was pared by 7 bases and J by 5 bases, with 2 bases of the junction left unmatched. Germline CDR1 SEHNR, CDR2 FQNEAQ (reference sequence). The CDR3 spans 12 residues. CDR3 residues: CASKTGDQPQHF. Here the CDR3 DNA reads TGTGCCAGCAAAACAGGGGATCAGCCCCAGCATTTT.

The chain has TRBV7-3 and TRBJ2-2, with 7 bases identical to TRBD2. The CDR3 spans 15 residues. V was pared by 2 bases and J by 7 bases, with 7 bases of the junction left unmatched. Germline loops: CDR1 SGHTA, CDR2 FQGTGA. CDR3: CASSLSGLKDGELFF. CDR3 nucleotides: TGTGCCAGCAGCTTATCGGGACTAAAGGACGGGGAGCTGTTTTTT.

This clone appeared a few times. The rearrangement links TRBV7-2 to TRBJ1-4, with 7 nucleotides matching TRBD1. The CDR3 runs 15 residues. The V gene's germline CDR1 is SGHTA and CDR2 FQGNSA. The J segment lost 3 bases and the V segment lost 6 bases, leaving 7 bases of the junction unmatched. CDR3 loop: CASRDTGTANEKLFF. In DNA, the CDR3 is TGTGCCAGCAGGGATACCGGGACAGCTAATGAAAAACTGTTTTTT.

V usage is TRBV6-5 and J usage is TRBJ1-1; no definite D call. Trimming took 0 bases from V and 2 from J, leaving 13 bases between them. The CDR3 extends over 16 amino acids. The V gene's germline CDR1 is MNHEY and CDR2 SVGAGI. CDR3 amino acids: CASSYSNSRVNTEAFF. The CDR3 nucleotides are TGTGCCAGCAGTTACTCGAACTCCAGAGTTAACACTGAAGCTTTCTTT.

This clone showed up just a few times. The chain joins TRBV7-7 to TRBJ1-4; D gene uncertain. V gave up 1 base and J gave up 1 base, with 7 bases separating them. The V gene's germline CDR1 is SSHAT and CDR2 FNYEAQ (reference sequence). CDR3 length: 15 amino acids. The CDR3 DNA is TGTGCCAGCAGCTTAGAGGGTGGAACTAATGAAAAACTGTTTTTT. Translation gives CASSLEGGTNEKLFF.

V gene TRBV6-5 combines with J gene TRBJ2-5; D call uncertain. The CDR3 runs to 13 residues. Trimming removed 6 bases from V and 2 bases from J, with 10 bases in between. Germline-derived CDR1 and CDR2 are MNHEY and SVGAGI. CDR3 region: CASSRQTQETQYF. CDR3 nucleotides: TGTGCCAGCAGCCGCCAAACACAAGAGACCCAGTACTTC.

The chain couples TRBV4-1 to TRBJ1-2; TRBD1 is a possible D gene (6 bases). Germline loops: CDR1 MGHRA, CDR2 YSYEKL. V lost 4 bases and J lost 7, with 16 bases in between. The CDR3 is made up of 14 amino acids. CDR3 coding DNA: TGCGCCAGCAGCCCAGGGGTTTTGGGCTTTGGCTACACCTTC. This sequence encodes CASSPGVLGFGYTF.

This clone was detected only a few times. The rearrangement links TRBV11-1 to TRBJ2-4; D unresolved. V dropped 5 bases and J dropped 15 bases, with 17 bases sitting between them. This CDR3 spans 12 amino acids. Germline V gene lookup returns CDR1 SGHAT and CDR2 FQDESV (reference sequence). CDR3 nucleotide sequence: TGTGCCAGCAGCACCGAAAGGGCTCCGATGTACTTC. Its protein is CASSTERAPMYF. Full variable domain (missing parts from reference TRBV11-1 and TRBJ2-4): EAEVAQSPRYKITEKSQAVAFWCDPISGHATLYWYRQILGQGPELLVQFQDESVVDDSQLPKDRFSAERLKGVDSTLKIQPAELGDSAMYLCASSTERAPMYFGAGTRLSVL.

The genes are TRBV4-1 and TRBJ2-3; D assignment may be TRBD1 or TRBD2 (5 bases each). Germline assignment: CDR1 MGHRA and CDR2 YSYEKL. The CDR3 loop spans 16 amino acids. The germline V and J ends were trimmed by 1 base and 0 bases, with 11 bases remaining between them. CDR3 sequence reads: CASSQGRAGSTDTQYF. DNA for the CDR3: TGCGCCAGCAGCCAAGGGCGGGCAGGGAGCACAGATACGCAGTATTTT.

This clone came up a few times. In the same sample, other DNA sequences code for this CDR3. The chain links TRBV5-1 to TRBJ2-3, with 7 bases identical to TRBD2. There are 13 residues in the CDR3. Germline V gene sequence: CDR1 SGHRS, CDR2 YFSETQ. V lost 4 bases and J lost 3; bases outside the gene matches: 2. CDR3 coding DNA: TGCGCCAGCAGCCGCGGGGGAACAGATACGCAGTATTTT. This sequence encodes CASSRGGTDTQYF.

This clone came up many times. CDR3 in DNA: TGTGCCAGCAGCGGGTCGGATGAGCAGTTCTTC. This gives the protein CASSGSDEQFF. The rearrangement uses TRBV7-2 and TRBJ2-1, with D unresolved. The germline V gene has CDR1 SGHTA and CDR2 FQGNSA. This CDR3 is built from 11 residues. The V end was cut by 5 bases, the J end by 8 bases, with 7 bases between.

The table lists this clone with a few counts. The chain joins TRBV7-2 to TRBJ1-2, with a tentative D call TRBD1 (5 bases). The CDR3 runs to 14 residues. V was cut by 1 base and J by 4 bases, with 10 bases left in between. The V gene's germline CDR1 is SGHTA and CDR2 FQGNSA. The chain's CDR3 is CASSLDLGPYGYTF. The CDR3 nucleotides read TGTGCCAGCAGCTTAGATCTGGGACCCTATGGCTACACCTTC.

V gene TRBV30 combines with J gene TRBJ2-5, with 8 positions matching TRBD1. There are 15 residues in the CDR3. Per the germline V gene, CDR1 is GTSNPN and CDR2 is SVGIG (reference sequence). V lost 4 bases to trimming and J lost 4 bases; unmatched junction nucleotides: 11. The DNA of the CDR3 is TGTGCCTGGATTACAACAGGGGGGACCGCAGAGACCCAGTACTTC. It is translated as CAWITTGGTAETQYF.

This clone showed up just once. The chain links TRBV11-3 to TRBJ2-7, with 8 bases that match TRBD1. Trimming cost V 6 bases and J 5 bases; bases outside gene matches: 3. The length of the CDR3 is 12 residues. Germline V gene data show CDR1 as SGHNT and CDR2 as YENEEA. The CDR3 DNA follows: TGTGCCAGCAGTCAGACAGGGGACGAGCAGTACGTC. Amino acids: CASSQTGDEQYV.

This clone was counted at least ten times. The V and J genes are TRBV5-1 and TRBJ1-4; TRBD1 matches 8 bases. V was pared by 5 bases and J by 8 bases, with 11 bases of the junction left unmatched. The CDR3 is 15 amino acids. The germline V gene has CDR1 SGHRS and CDR2 YFSETQ. Here the CDR3 DNA reads TGCGCCAGCAGGGAGGAAGGACAGGGAAACGAAAAACTGTTTTTT. It translates to CASREEGQGNEKLFF.

This clone was seen at least ten times. This chain links TRBV10-3 with TRBJ1-1; 7 nucleotides line up with TRBD1. The CDR3 loop spans 16 amino acids. Germline CDR1 reads ENHRY; CDR2 reads SYGVKD. Unmatched junction bases numbered 11, after V lost 1 base and J lost 6 bases. The CDR3 reads CAISELKGGVWAEAFF. CDR3 coding DNA: TGTGCCATCAGTGAGTTGAAAGGGGGCGTGTGGGCTGAAGCTTTCTTT.

This clone was found a few times. This rearrangement joins TRBV19 to TRBJ2-3; the D is unclear. This CDR3 has 13 residues. The germline V gene encodes CDR1 LNHDA and CDR2 SQIVND (reference sequence). The V gene lost 6 bases and the J gene lost 4 bases, with 11 bases spanning the gap. The chain's CDR3 is CASSISIADTQYF. The CDR3 nucleotides are TGTGCCAGTAGCATCTCTATCGCAGATACGCAGTATTTT.

This sequence joins TRBV2 and TRBJ1-6; D unclear. Trimming cost V 4 bases and J 3 bases, with 10 bases left between them. The CDR3 is made up of 15 amino acids. Germline V gene lookup returns CDR1 SNHLY and CDR2 FYNNEI. The CDR3 nucleotides are TGTGCCAGCAGTGTTAGACAAGGCTATAATTCACCCCTCCACTTT. Amino acids: CASSVRQGYNSPLHF.

This clone appeared a few times. This chain uses TRBV30 with TRBJ2-5, with 9 bases matching TRBD2. Per the germline V gene, CDR1 is GTSNPN and CDR2 is SVGIG (reference sequence). The CDR3 has 15 residues. Trimming cost V 2 bases and J 4 bases; bases outside gene matches: 8. CDR3 sequence (DNA): TGTGCCTGGAGTTCCCGGACTAGCGTGAGAGAGACCCAGTACTTC. Residues: CAWSSRTSVRETQYF.

This clone was counted only a few times. V gene TRBV5-1 combines with J gene TRBJ2-7, with D perhaps assigned TRBD1 or TRBD2 (6 bases each). With 0 bases removed from V and 2 bases from J, the gap between germline ends came to 9 bases. CDR1 is SGHRS and CDR2 is YFSETQ in the germline V gene. The CDR3 runs to 14 residues. The CDR3, as DNA: TGCGCCAGCAGCTTGGGCGGGGACACCTACGAGCAGTACTTC. This sequence encodes CASSLGGDTYEQYF.